The rows below give T cell receptor beta chains drawn from one sample of a study of T cell repertoires in cytomegalovirus infection. MiXCR was run by TCRdb on the reads, yielding one entry per CDR3 protein. The sample lists some 920,000 distinct CDR3 sequences; roughly 30% were seen once. Their cognate antigens are unknown. This specimen was cultured CD8+ T cells from PBMCs, taken from culture after CMV antigen stimulation. The receptors derive from a human donor in good health (CMV status not recorded). Some clones in this sample may be carry-over from other donors' samples. Each CDR3 is given with its conserved first and last residue. Each record gives: clone size, V gene, J gene, CDR3 length, D gene, CDR3 DNA, CDR3 protein. A D gene is named only where the DNA matches it firmly. Clone sizes are given selectively: once, few, many, or a class where the clone is expanded.

-	TRBV28	TRBJ2-4	14	TRBD1	TGTGCCAGCAGTCCTCAGGGGGCGAGGGGCATTCAGTACTTC	CASSPQGARGIQYF
-	TRBV9	TRBJ2-3	16	-	TGTGCCAGCAGCGCCCCCGAGGGGCGACGGAGAGATACGCAGTATTTT	CASSAPEGRRRDTQYF
-	TRBV6-1	TRBJ1-2	14	-	TGTGCCAACAGTGATGGGGGACCACCTGGGGGCTACACCTTC	CANSDGGPPGGYTF
many	TRBV28	TRBJ1-2	15	-	TGTGCCAGCAGTTTAGGGAAAAACAGGATGGGTGGCTACACCTTC	CASSLGKNRMGGYTF
few	TRBV7-9	TRBJ2-2	16	TRBD1	TGTGCCAGCGGCTATGGACAGGGGGCGAACACCGGGGAGCTGTTTTTT	CASGYGQGANTGELFF
many	TRBV27	TRBJ2-1	15	TRBD2	TGTGCCAGCAGTCTTTCGCGGGGGGCTTACAATGAGCAGTTCTTC	CASSLSRGAYNEQFF
-	TRBV7-8	TRBJ2-1	15	-	TGTGCCAGCAGCCCAGCCGCCGGCTGGGGCTATGAGCAGTTCTTC	CASSPAAGWGYEQFF
few	TRBV6-9	TRBJ2-1	16	TRBD1	TGTGCCAGCAGTATACGGACAGGGAAGGGCTACAATGAGCAGTTCTTC	CASSIRTGKGYNEQFF
many	TRBV7-8	TRBJ2-3	16	-	TGTGCCAGCAGCCCAAGCATGGGGCATAGCACAGATACGCAGTATTTT	CASSPSMGHSTDTQYF
few	TRBV6-2/TRBV6-3	TRBJ2-2	16	TRBD2	TGTGCCAGCAGTCCTCTGGCGGGGGGGTCCACCGGGGAGCTGTTTTTT	CASSPLAGGSTGELFF
few	TRBV27	TRBJ2-6	21	-	TGTGCCAGCAGGGGTCGGCGACATCGGTACTCCGATAGCTCTGGGGCCAACGTCCTGACTTTC	CASRGRRHRYSDSSGANVLTF
many	TRBV28	TRBJ2-4	14	-	TGTGCCAGCAGTTTTCAAACAGGGAAAAACATTCAGTACTTC	CASSFQTGKNIQYF
-	TRBV28	TRBJ1-4	17	-	TGTGCCAGCAGGAGAAGCGGGGGCGGGGGCTATGGTGAAAAACTGTTTTTT	CASRRSGGGGYGEKLFF
-	TRBV20-1	TRBJ2-7	14	-	TGCAGTGCTAGAGATAAGGGGTTCTCCTACGAGCAGTACTTC	CSARDKGFSYEQYF
few	TRBV2	TRBJ1-1	16	TRBD1	TGTGCCAGCAGTGAAGAGGGGGCGGCCAGGGACACTGAAGCTTTCTTT	CASSEEGAARDTEAFF
few	TRBV7-8	TRBJ2-3	15	-	TGTGCCAGCAGCTTATGGGGCGCCGCCACAGATACGCAGTATTTT	CASSLWGAATDTQYF
few	TRBV7-6	TRBJ2-7	14	-	TGTGCCAGCAGCTTGACAAGGGGAGCGAACGAGCAGTACTTC	CASSLTRGANEQYF
few	TRBV27	TRBJ1-2	15	-	TGTGCCAGCAGTCCCCGGGACGCATCTAACTATGGCTACACCTTC	CASSPRDASNYGYTF
once	TRBV4-2	TRBJ1-2	14	-	TGTGCCAGCAGCCAGACCCCCGGGTGGGATGGCTACACCTTC	CASSQTPGWDGYTF
-	TRBV20-1	TRBJ1-3	15	-	TGCAGTGCTAGCTCAAAAAGGGAACCTGGAAACACCATATATTTT	CSASSKREPGNTIYF
-	TRBV19	TRBJ1-2	16	-	TGTGCCAGTTTCATTCCCGGGATCCGGTACGGGGAAGGCTACACCTTC	CASFIPGIRYGEGYTF
-	TRBV19	TRBJ1-1	11	-	TGTGCCAGTAGGATTCCGGGTGAAGCTTTCTTT	CASRIPGEAFF
-	TRBV14	TRBJ2-1	14	-	TGTGCCAGCAGCCCCCGCCCCGACTACAATGAGCAGTTCTTC	CASSPRPDYNEQFF
once	TRBV6-2/TRBV6-3	TRBJ1-2	15	-	TGTGCCAGCAGATCCTCTTCAACAGGGTACTATGGCTACACCTTC	CASRSSSTGYYGYTF
-	TRBV7-3	TRBJ2-3	17	TRBD2	TGTGCCAGCAGCTGGCTACTAGCGGGGGGCGCCACAGATACGCAGTATTTT	CASSWLLAGGATDTQYF
-	TRBV7-6	TRBJ1-2	13	-	TGTGCCAGCAGCTTTCCAGCAGGCTATGGCTACACCTTC	CASSFPAGYGYTF
few	TRBV2	TRBJ1-1	15	TRBD1	TGTGCCAGCAGGCCCGGGACAGTCATGAACACTGAAGCTTTCTTT	CASRPGTVMNTEAFF
-	TRBV29-1	TRBJ2-7	12	-	TGCAGCGTTGGGGTATCACGCTACGAGCAGTACTTC	CSVGVSRYEQYF
many	TRBV27	TRBJ1-2	15	-	TGTGCCAGCAGTCCCCTAAGGCCCAATAACTATGGCTACACCTTC	CASSPLRPNNYGYTF
many	TRBV7-6	TRBJ2-1	16	TRBD1	TGTGCCAGCAGCTCTCTCCGGGACAGGGGACCGGGGGAGCAGTTCTTC	CASSSLRDRGPGEQFF
few	TRBV10-3	TRBJ2-2	17	-	TGTGCCATCGGGGGGACCTCTGAAGGGGTTCGCGCCGGGGAGCTGTTTTTT	CAIGGTSEGVRAGELFF